The clone carrying this TCR beta chain occurred many times. Molecular barcoding with unique molecular identifiers was used for the TCRbeta library. TCRdb processed the PCR reads anew with MiXCR; each CDR3 protein has one entry. This table holds roughly 220,000 distinct CDR3 sequences, approximately 12% found once. This sample was taken from a study of T-cell reconstitution after alpha-beta-depleted transplantation in children. The CDR3 is 15 amino acids. V lost 0 bases and J lost 2; bases outside the gene matches: 2. Per germline, CDR1 MNHNS and CDR2 SASEGT. This clonotype was obtained from a human donor who donated a stem cell graft to a child with acute lymphoblastic leukemia. J is TRBJ2-5 and V is TRBV6-1; TRBD2 aligns across 8 bases. Here the sequenced sample was PBMCs from the stem cell graft donor, taken from the stem cell graft. The CDR3 loop is CASSEASGGQETQYF. For the CDR3, the DNA is TGTGCCAGCAGTGAAGCTTCGGGGGGGCAAGAGACCCAGTACTTC.